This T cell receptor beta chain originates from a study of shared clonotypes between healthy human individuals. Only in-frame clones appear in the TCRdb table, and some are missing; sequencing was by immunoSEQ multiplex PCR. The profile shows 1,400,000 or so clones, just under 99% of them singletons. Comment on this clone: The antigen is unknown.

Study-wide results and limits: Collection of samples was limited to blood; tissue repertoires likely differ.

Those who donated, Caucasian adults without exception, all lived in Nashville, Tennessee. The sequencing input was naive CD4+ T cells sorted from blood. Described subset: CD45RA+ positively selected. The receptor was isolated from a man aged 30 to 39 in good health.

The DNA for the CDR3 is TGCGCCAGCAGCTCCGGGGGAGCAACTAATGAAAAACTGTTTTTT. It yields the protein CASSSGGATNEKLFF. J is TRBJ1-4 and V is TRBV5-1, with a tentative D call TRBD1 (5 bases). The CDR3 has 15 residues. The germline gives CDR1 SGHRS, CDR2 YFSETQ. Trimming removed 3 bases at V and 0 bases at J, with 9 bases between.